This section outlines one T cell receptor beta chain sequence together with its context. What this receptor recognizes is not known. It has no much larger one-base neighbor in the sample; base qualities were not kept. The data are from a study of blood T cell repertoires in COVID-19 (dated by TCRdb to about 2020). Study-level background: Samples from collaborators originated in the United States, Italy and Spain and spanned both the acute and convalescent phases of COVID-19. The prospective study material was composed of cDNA or gDNA derived from T cells, B-cell-depleted T cells, or PBMCs. Deeply sampled blood TCRbeta repertoires from subjects exposed to, actively infected with, or recovered from COVID-19 were included in the dataset. A freely available public database, intended as a resource for researchers studying the immune response to SARS-CoV-2, is where the repertoires were released. Samples came from the ongoing ImmuneRACE study (first 160 participants) plus 1,254 subjects from 6 global collaborators. Nearly every sample came with metadata listing a de-identified subject ID, COVID-19 status, age in years and sex. Where available, HLA class I and class II types were taken from metadata supplied by the sample provider and were not determined by assay-based typing. Study-wide conclusions, independent of this receptor: Clinical and demographic metadata were provided uncurated, with the amount varying by source and participant.

The immunoSEQ Assay, a bias-controlled multiplex PCR, was used to amplify TCRbeta CDR3 regions from genomic DNA. The authors processed their data as follows. The number of nucleated cells in each sample was estimated by amplification of reference gene primers within the assay. Sequence reads were collapsed and filtered to measure the absolute abundance of every unique TCRbeta CDR3 rearrangement. For each sample, productive Simpson clonality was calculated by taking the square root of Simpson's diversity index across productive rearrangements. TCRdb obtained this table from immuneACCESS and retained in-frame rearrangements with V and J assigned. These tables miss some clones; where compared with another copy, unresolved V genes account for less than half of the shortfall, and the remainder is unexplained. That table gives V, J and clone size, and the DNA gave D and trimming. The sample records about 350,000 clones, roughly 90% of which are singletons. The ten largest clones capture approximately 0.93% of the sample.

In the prospective study, participants were 18 to 89 years old, resided in around 25 geographic areas of the United States, and were enrolled through a virtual design. In the prospective study, cohorts were assigned on the basis of participant-reported clinical history obtained from a screening survey and a study questionnaire. For ImmuneRACE Cohort 3, a participant was defined as recovered based on two consecutive negative NP/OP PCR tests, clearance by a healthcare professional, or resolution of symptoms. In the prospective study, whole blood, serum and a nasopharyngeal or oropharyngeal swab were collected from each participant by mobile phlebotomists. Participants in the prospective study had the option to provide additional blood draws and questionnaires over a roughly 2-month period. Before DNA extraction, blood samples from the prospective study were shipped at room temperature or frozen.

Sequencing used PBMCs or T cells enriched from blood (not recorded which). The clonotype comes from a woman aged 25 to 39 who had recovered from COVID-19.

In nucleotides, the sequence is TGTGCCAGCTCAGAAACGGGGGGGGCTGGTGAAAAACTGTTTTTT. Its protein product is CASSETGGAGEKLFF. The sequence is built from TRBV18 and TRBJ1-4; possibly the D gene is TRBD1, per 6 matching bases. The V and J ends are trimmed by 5 bases and 7 bases, leaving 17 bases between them. Its CDR3 holds 15 amino acids, cysteine through phenylalanine. Only the CDR3 part of the read is kept: 45 bases, read in frame from the first base. From the germline V gene, CDR1 is KGHSH and CDR2 is LQKENI.